This TCR beta chain derives from a study of T-cell memory formation after mild COVID-19. Background on the study: TCR clusters were largely donor specific.

Study-wide points: Later expanders leaned toward CD4+, whereas clones contracting from day 15 to 85 were balanced CD4/CD8. Those CD4+ clones that contracted were mainly in CM and EM (CD8+ ones in EMRA).

With constant-segment primers, 5'RACE yielded cDNA libraries of TCR alpha and TCR beta that carried sample barcodes and UMIs. TCRdb fed the 5' RACE reads into MiXCR, producing one record per CDR3 protein. The table lists nearly 110,000 distinct CDR3 sequences, roughly 12% of them singletons. This CDR3 is built from 15 residues. J was trimmed by 5 bases and V by 5 bases; bases with no gene match: 7. Germline V lookup: CDR1 MRHNA, CDR2 SNTAGT. As to this clonotype: Its specificity is not known.

Sequencing was carried out using PBMCs or a T cell subset sorted from them (not recorded which). The rearrangement uses TRBV6-4 and TRBJ2-2; 8 bases map to TRBD1. The origin of this receptor is an adult woman who had mild COVID-19 (a few samples of this study predate the infection). Cell type and time point are not known. The CDR3, as DNA: TGTGCCAGCAGTCTTGACAGGGGAGAGACCGGGGAGCTGTTTTTT. Translation gives CASSLDRGETGELFF.